The 11 T cell receptor beta chains below come from one sample, sequenced in a study of T cell repertoires in cytomegalovirus infection (dated by TCRdb to about 2019). The meaning of the sample's treatment or condition label: in vitro stimulation with specific CMV peptide epitopes to enrich CMV-specific T cells. Their antigens remain unidentified. These reads were obtained on an Illumina HiSeq 1500. The raw public data were reprocessed by TCRdb itself: fastp quality trimming at Q25, MiXCR clonotype calling, in-frame beta chains only. Merged by CDR3 protein, the rows form single entries marked with the most common genes and DNA. This sample has 400,000 to 600,000 distinct CDR3 sequences in its table, and about 42% of those were observed once. The ten top clones hold about 39% of the sample. The sequences come from cultured PBMCs, collected from culture after CMV antigen stimulation. The receptors come from a human donor in good health (CMV status not recorded). Some clones in this sample may be carry-over from other donors' samples.

V usage is TRBV7-8 and J usage is TRBJ2-1; TRBD2 agrees at 9 bases. With 1 base clipped from V and 8 bases from J, the junction kept 12 bases outside the gene matches. CDR1 is SGHVS, CDR2 FQNEAQ, per germline. The CDR3 contains 17 residues. The CDR3 DNA sequence: TGTGCCAGCAGCTTAGTGGGACTAGCCGGGGGGACACATGAGCAGTTCTTC. As protein: CASSLVGLAGGTHEQFF.

This clonotype has more than one count but fewer than ten. The V call is TRBV7-2, the J call TRBJ1-3, with D uncertain. Trimming took 1 base from V and 3 from J, leaving 10 bases between them. CDR1 SGHTA and CDR2 FQGNSA come from the germline V gene. This CDR3 is 15 amino acids long. The CDR3 DNA reads TGTGCCAGCAGCTTAGTAGGAGGAGGTGGAAACACCATATATTTT. Translation gives CASSLVGGGGNTIYF.

This chain connects TRBV7-8 to TRBJ2-2; TRBD2 matches at 10 bases. Per germline, CDR1 SGHVS and CDR2 FQNEAQ. With 3 bases clipped from V and 4 bases from J, the junction kept 11 bases outside the gene matches. CDR3 size: 18 residues. CDR3 in amino acids: CASSFVNSGGPGTGELFF. The CDR3 DNA sequence: TGTGCCAGCAGCTTTGTCAATAGCGGGGGGCCGGGCACCGGGGAGCTGTTTTTT.

The chain recombines TRBV6-1 with TRBJ1-2, with TRBD1 matching over 10 bases. Trimming cost V 2 bases and J 8 bases; bases outside gene matches: 5. The CDR3 covers 14 residues. Germline V lookup: CDR1 MNHNS, CDR2 SASEGT. The CDR3 DNA reads TGTGCCAGCAGTGAATTCAGGACAGGGGGAGGCTACACCTTC. Its translation: CASSEFRTGGGYTF.

V gene TRBV24-1 combines with J gene TRBJ2-7; 8 nucleotides align to TRBD1. After removal of 3 bases from V and 6 bases from J, the junction contained 6 bases not matched to a gene. The CDR3 runs 14 residues. CDR1 and CDR2 from the germline V gene are KGHDR and SFDVKD. The CDR3 coding sequence is TGTGCCACCAGTGATCCTCGGACAGGGATCGAGCAGTACTTC. Protein product: CATSDPRTGIEQYF.

Only a few counts were recorded for this clonotype. This chain links TRBV2 with TRBJ1-2; tentatively, D is TRBD1 (5 bases). Trimming took 6 bases from V and 8 from J, leaving 13 bases between them. Germline CDR1 reads SNHLY; CDR2 reads FYNNEI. The CDR3 is made up of 12 amino acids. CDR3 sequence reads: CASSLIEGGYTF. The CDR3 DNA sequence: TGTGCCAGCAGCCTTATTGAGGGGGGCTACACCTTC.

The V and J genes are TRBV11-2 and TRBJ2-3, with TRBD2 as a possible D gene (5 bases). The germline V gene encodes CDR1 SGHAT and CDR2 FQNNGV. The length of the CDR3 is 13 residues. V was clipped by 1 base and J by 6 bases, with 8 bases between them. The CDR3 loop is CASSLVERDTQYF. CDR3 in DNA: TGTGCCAGCAGCTTAGTGGAGCGGGATACGCAGTATTTT.

The CDR3 is CASSPSEDPGETQYF. DNA for the CDR3: TGTGCCAGCAGTCCATCTGAGGACCCCGGGGAGACCCAGTACTTC. The chain carries TRBV6-2 or TRBV6-3 and TRBJ2-5; D gene unclear. This CDR3 contains 15 residues. The V end lost 5 bases, the J end lost 5 bases, and 18 bases lay between the germline ends. CDR1 and CDR2 (germline): MNHEY, SVGEGT.

This clonotype was counted only a few times. The chain combines TRBV7-2 with TRBJ2-7; TRBD2 might be the D (7 bases). CDR1 and CDR2 from the germline V gene are SGHTA and FQGNSA. The CDR3 sequence is 19 residues long. Trimming cost V 4 bases and J 5 bases, with 30 bases left between them. The CDR3 region is CASSSRRLRGLLASHEQYF. The CDR3 DNA reads TGTGCCAGCAGCTCAAGGAGGTTGCGGGGGCTGCTAGCTAGCCACGAGCAGTACTTC.

This clonotype was recorded a few times. The chain has TRBV7-8 and TRBJ2-2, with TRBD2 identical over 10 bases. There are 18 residues in the CDR3. The germline V gene has CDR1 SGHVS and CDR2 FQNEAQ. Trimming removed 3 bases from V and 0 bases from J; junction bases left unmatched: 7. In DNA, the CDR3 is TGTGCCAGCAGCTTTCCAGCGGGAGGGTTGGCGAACACCGGGGAGCTGTTTTTT. This gives the protein CASSFPAGGLANTGELFF.

The V call is TRBV4-3, the J call TRBJ2-7, with 8 bases identical to TRBD1. V was clipped by 1 base and J by 4 bases; unmatched bases: 6. This CDR3 has 15 residues. Germline assignment: CDR1 LGHNA and CDR2 YSLEER. The CDR3 loop reads CASSQARTGPYEQYF. CDR3 in DNA: TGCGCCAGCAGCCAAGCTCGGACAGGGCCATACGAGCAGTACTTC.